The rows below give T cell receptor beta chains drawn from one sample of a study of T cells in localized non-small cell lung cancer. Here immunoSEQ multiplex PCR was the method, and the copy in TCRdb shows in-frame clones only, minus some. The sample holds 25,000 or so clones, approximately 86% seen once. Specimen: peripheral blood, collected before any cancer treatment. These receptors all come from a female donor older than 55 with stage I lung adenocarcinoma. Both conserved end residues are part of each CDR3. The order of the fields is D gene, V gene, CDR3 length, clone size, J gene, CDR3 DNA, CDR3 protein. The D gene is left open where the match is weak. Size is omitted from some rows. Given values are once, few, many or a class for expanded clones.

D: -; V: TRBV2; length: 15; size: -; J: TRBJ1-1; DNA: TGTGCCAGCAGTGGGGTGGGACAAACGAACACTGAAGCTTTCTTT; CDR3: CASSGVGQTNTEAFF
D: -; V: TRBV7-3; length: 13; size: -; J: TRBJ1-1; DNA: TGTGCCAGCAGCTTATACGGGAACACTGAAGCTTTCTTT; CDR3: CASSLYGNTEAFF
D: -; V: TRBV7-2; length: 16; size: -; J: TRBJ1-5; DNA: TGTGCCAGCAGCTTAGGGGTAATGGCCTTAAATCAGCCCCAGCATTTT; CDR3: CASSLGVMALNQPQHF
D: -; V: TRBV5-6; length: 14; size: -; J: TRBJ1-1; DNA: TGTGCCAGCAGCTATATATCGGTGAACACTGAAGCTTTCTTT; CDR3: CASSYISVNTEAFF
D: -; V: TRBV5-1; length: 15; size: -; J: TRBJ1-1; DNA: TGCGCCAGCAGCTTGTACGGCCCTGAGAACACTGAAGCTTTCTTT; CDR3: CASSLYGPENTEAFF
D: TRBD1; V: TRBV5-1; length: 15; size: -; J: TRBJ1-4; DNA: TGCGCCAGCAGGTTCGACAGGGCCCAGGACGAAAAACTGTTTTTT; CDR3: CASRFDRAQDEKLFF
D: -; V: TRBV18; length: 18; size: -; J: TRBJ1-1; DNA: TGTGCCAGCTCACCGCTGCGGCCGGGTGGCAGCCAGAACACTGAAGCTTTCTTT; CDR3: CASSPLRPGGSQNTEAFF
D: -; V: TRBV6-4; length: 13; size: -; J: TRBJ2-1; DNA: TGTGCCAGCAGTGACTCGATTTACAATGAGCAGTTCTTC; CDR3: CASSDSIYNEQFF
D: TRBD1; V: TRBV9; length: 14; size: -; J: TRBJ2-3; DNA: TGTGCCAGCAGCGCCGGACAGGGGCCAGATACGCAGTATTTT; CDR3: CASSAGQGPDTQYF
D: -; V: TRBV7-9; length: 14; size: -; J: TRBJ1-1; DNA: TGTGCCAGCAGCCAGTCCCGAATGAACACTGAAGCTTTCTTT; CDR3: CASSQSRMNTEAFF
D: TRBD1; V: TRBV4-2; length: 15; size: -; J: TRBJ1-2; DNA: TGTGCCAGCAGCCAGGGGGACAGGGGAAACTATGGCTACACCTTC; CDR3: CASSQGDRGNYGYTF
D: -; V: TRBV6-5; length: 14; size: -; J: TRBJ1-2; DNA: TGTGCCAGCAGTTACTCGGGCGGGGAAAGAGGCTACACCTTC; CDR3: CASSYSGGERGYTF
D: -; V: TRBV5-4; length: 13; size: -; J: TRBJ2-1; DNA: TGTGCCAGCAGCTTGGCACTCCTCAATGAGCAGTTCTTC; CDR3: CASSLALLNEQFF
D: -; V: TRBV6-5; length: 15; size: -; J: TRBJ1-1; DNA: TGTGCCAGCAGTTACTCGAGGTGGTTGGACACTGAAGCTTTCTTT; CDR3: CASSYSRWLDTEAFF
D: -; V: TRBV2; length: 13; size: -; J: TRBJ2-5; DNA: TGTGCCAGCTTTCGGACAGCCCAAGAGACCCAGTACTTC; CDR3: CASFRTAQETQYF
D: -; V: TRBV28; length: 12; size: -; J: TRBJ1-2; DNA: TGTGCCAGCAGATTAACTAACTATGGCTACACCTTC; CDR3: CASRLTNYGYTF
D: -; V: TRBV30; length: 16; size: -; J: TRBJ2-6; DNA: TGTGCCTGGAGCGTCAGGGGAGCACGAGCGGCCAACGTCCTGACTTTC; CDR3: CAWSVRGARAANVLTF
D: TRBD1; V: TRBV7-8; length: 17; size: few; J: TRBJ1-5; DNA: TGTGCCAGCAGCTTAGTGGTATCAGGGGGCTCCAATCAGCCCCAGCATTTT; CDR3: CASSLVVSGGSNQPQHF
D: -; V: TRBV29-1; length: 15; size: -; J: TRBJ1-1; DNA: TGCAGCGTTGGCCAGATCAGGGGCCAGAACACTGAAGCTTTCTTT; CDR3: CSVGQIRGQNTEAFF
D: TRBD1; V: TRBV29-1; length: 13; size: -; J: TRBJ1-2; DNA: TGCAGCGTCTCAGGGGGCTCTAACTATGGCTACACCTTC; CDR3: CSVSGGSNYGYTF
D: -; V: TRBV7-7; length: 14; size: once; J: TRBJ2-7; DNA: TGTGCTAGCAGTCTCTACAGGGATTCGAGCGAGCAGTACTTC; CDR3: CASSLYRDSSEQYF
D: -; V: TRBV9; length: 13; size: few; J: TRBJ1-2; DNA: TGTGCCAGCAGCGTACCCGATTACTATGGCTACACCTTC; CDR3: CASSVPDYYGYTF
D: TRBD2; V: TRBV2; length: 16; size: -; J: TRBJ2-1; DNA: TGTGCCAGCAACTCGGGACTAGCGGGGGAGTACAATGAGCAGTTCTTC; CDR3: CASNSGLAGEYNEQFF
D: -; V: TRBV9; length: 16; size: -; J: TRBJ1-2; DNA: TGTGCCAGCAGCCCTCGCCTACGGGGCCCTCACTATGGCTACACCTTC; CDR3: CASSPRLRGPHYGYTF
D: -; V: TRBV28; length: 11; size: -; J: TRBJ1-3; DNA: TGTGCCAGCAGTTTTGAAAACACCATATATTTT; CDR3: CASSFENTIYF
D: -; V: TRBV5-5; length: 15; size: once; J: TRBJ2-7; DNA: TGTGCCAGCAGCTTATTGGTAGGGGAGCTATACGAGCAGTACTTC; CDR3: CASSLLVGELYEQYF
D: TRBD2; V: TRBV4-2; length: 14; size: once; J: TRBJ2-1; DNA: TGTGCCAGCAGCCCCCCGGGACTAGCCCATGAGCAGTTCTTC; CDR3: CASSPPGLAHEQFF
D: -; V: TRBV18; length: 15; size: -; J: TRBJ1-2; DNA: TGTGCCAGCTCACCAGAGTACAGGGTGGATCGGGGCTACACCTTC; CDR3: CASSPEYRVDRGYTF
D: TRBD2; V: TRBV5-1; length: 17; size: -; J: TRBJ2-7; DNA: TGCGCCAGCAGCTTGGGCAACCTAGCGGGAGTCTCGGGGGAGCAGTACTTC; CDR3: CASSLGNLAGVSGEQYF
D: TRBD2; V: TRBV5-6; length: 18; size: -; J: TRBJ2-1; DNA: TGTGCCAGCAGCGCCGGACTAGCGGGACGATCGAATTACAATGAGCAGTTCTTC; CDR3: CASSAGLAGRSNYNEQFF
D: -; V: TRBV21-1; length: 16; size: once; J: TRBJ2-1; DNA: TGTGCCAGCAGCCAAGGACTAGCGGGAGAACCGACAGAGCAGTTCTTC; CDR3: CASSQGLAGEPTEQFF
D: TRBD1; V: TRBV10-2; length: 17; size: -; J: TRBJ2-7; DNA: TGCGCCAGCAGTGAGTGGTGGACCGGGACAGGGTCTGACGAGCAGTACTTC; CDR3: CASSEWWTGTGSDEQYF
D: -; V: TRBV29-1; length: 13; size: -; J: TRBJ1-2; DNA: TGCAGCGTCGTGGACAGTTCTAACTATGGCTACACCTTC; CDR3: CSVVDSSNYGYTF
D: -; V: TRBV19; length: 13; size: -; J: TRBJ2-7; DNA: TGTGCCAGTAGTATCTCCAGATCCTACGAGCAGTACTTC; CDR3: CASSISRSYEQYF
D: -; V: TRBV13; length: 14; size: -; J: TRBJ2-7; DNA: TGTGCCAGCAGCTTATCAGACAGTTCCTACGAGCAGTACTTC; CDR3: CASSLSDSSYEQYF
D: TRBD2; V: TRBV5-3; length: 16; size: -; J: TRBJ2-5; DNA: TGTGCCAGAAGCTTTTATTTAGCGGGAGGGCCGGAGACCCAGTACTTC; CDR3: CARSFYLAGGPETQYF
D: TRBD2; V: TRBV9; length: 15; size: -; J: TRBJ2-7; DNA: TGTGCCAGCAGCCCCTGGAGAGCGGGGGTCGGGGAGCAGTACTTC; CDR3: CASSPWRAGVGEQYF
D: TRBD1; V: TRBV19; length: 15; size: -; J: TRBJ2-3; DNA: TGTGCCAGTAGTATGACGACAGGGGGCGTTGATACGCAGTATTTT; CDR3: CASSMTTGGVDTQYF
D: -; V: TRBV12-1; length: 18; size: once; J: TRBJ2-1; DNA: TGTGCCAGCAGCTCCCCGGGGAGTGCCAGAAGCTCCTACAATGAGCAGTTCTTC; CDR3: CASSSPGSARSSYNEQFF
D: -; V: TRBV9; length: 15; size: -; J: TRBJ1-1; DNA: TGTGCCAGCAGCGCGGGGAGGCAGAGCAACACTGAAGCTTTCTTT; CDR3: CASSAGRQSNTEAFF
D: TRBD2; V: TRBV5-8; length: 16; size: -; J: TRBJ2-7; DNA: TGTGCCAGCAGTCCGTGGGGAGCGGGGGGAACCTACGAGCAGTACTTC; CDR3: CASSPWGAGGTYEQYF
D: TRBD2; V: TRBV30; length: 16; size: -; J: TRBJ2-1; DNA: TGTGCCTGGAGTGTTTGGCGGGAGGGTTTCTACAATGAGCAGTTCTTC; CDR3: CAWSVWREGFYNEQFF
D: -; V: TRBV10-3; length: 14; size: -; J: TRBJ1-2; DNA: TGTGCCATCAGTGCCCTCCGGGCAGACTATGGCTACACCTTC; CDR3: CAISALRADYGYTF
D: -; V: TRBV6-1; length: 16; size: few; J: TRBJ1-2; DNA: TGTGCCAGCAGTGAAGCGCTTCGAGAAGCAGACTATGGCTACACCTTC; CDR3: CASSEALREADYGYTF